The rows below give T cell receptor beta chains drawn from one sample of a study of shared clonotypes between healthy human individuals. Measured with immunoSEQ multiplex PCR; TCRdb has only the in-frame clones, and not every one. The top ten clones hold more than 0.45% of a sample with more than 1 million clones, roughly 74% of them seen once. The sample was memory CD4+ T cells from PBMCs. These TCRs come from a man younger than 35 in good health. Some clones in this sample may be carry-over from other donors' samples. CDR3s include the opening cysteine and the closing phenylalanine or tryptophan. A D gene is named only where the DNA matches it firmly. Not all rows give a size; the values are once, few, many and, for expanded clones, a class.

CDR3aa: CASRNSGYGARGTQYF; CDR3nt: TGTGCCAGCAGAAACTCGGGATACGGGGCGCGCGGGACCCAGTACTTC; j_gene: TRBJ2-5; v_gene: TRBV28; d_gene: .; abundance: .
CDR3aa: CASSPPRGNQPQHF; CDR3nt: TGTGCCAGCAGCCCCCCCCGGGGCAATCAGCCCCAGCATTTT; j_gene: TRBJ1-5; v_gene: TRBV7-2; d_gene: .; abundance: .
CDR3aa: CASSLPGQGAEGYTF; CDR3nt: TGTGCCAGCAGCCTCCCGGGACAGGGGGCAGAGGGCTACACCTTC; j_gene: TRBJ1-2; v_gene: TRBV28; d_gene: TRBD1; abundance: .
CDR3aa: CASSLTDTEAFF; CDR3nt: TGTGCCAGCAGCTTGACAGACACTGAAGCTTTCTTT; j_gene: TRBJ1-1; v_gene: TRBV5-6; d_gene: .; abundance: .
CDR3aa: CASSQDSVNYGYTF; CDR3nt: TGTGCCAGCAGTCAAGACAGCGTTAACTATGGCTACACCTTC; j_gene: TRBJ1-2; v_gene: TRBV7-2; d_gene: .; abundance: .
CDR3aa: CASSAQGATEAFF; CDR3nt: TGTGCCAGCAGTGCACAGGGAGCCACTGAAGCTTTCTTT; j_gene: TRBJ1-1; v_gene: TRBV2; d_gene: .; abundance: few
CDR3aa: CAWSSGREAYYEQYF; CDR3nt: TGTGCCTGGAGCTCGGGGCGGGAGGCCTACTACGAGCAGTACTTC; j_gene: TRBJ2-7; v_gene: TRBV30; d_gene: TRBD2; abundance: .
CDR3aa: CASREGFRRETQYF; CDR3nt: TGTGCCAGCAGGGAGGGGTTTAGGCGCGAGACCCAGTACTTC; j_gene: TRBJ2-5; v_gene: TRBV11-2; d_gene: .; abundance: .
CDR3aa: CASRGPGNEQYF; CDR3nt: TGTGCCAGCAGGGGTCCCGGGAACGAGCAGTACTTC; j_gene: TRBJ2-7; v_gene: TRBV2; d_gene: .; abundance: .
CDR3aa: CATGDRMNTEAFF; CDR3nt: TGTGCCACAGGAGACAGGATGAACACTGAAGCTTTCTTT; j_gene: TRBJ1-1; v_gene: TRBV6-5; d_gene: .; abundance: few
CDR3aa: CASSGAGRYEQYF; CDR3nt: TGCGCCAGCAGTGGGGCCGGCCGGTACGAGCAGTACTTC; j_gene: TRBJ2-7; v_gene: TRBV10-1; d_gene: .; abundance: .
CDR3aa: CAISGTRNTGELFF; CDR3nt: TGTGCCATCAGTGGGACTAGGAACACCGGGGAGCTGTTTTTT; j_gene: TRBJ2-2; v_gene: TRBV10-3; d_gene: TRBD2; abundance: .
CDR3aa: CAISGTPTEKLFF; CDR3nt: TGTGCCATTTCCGGGACCCCCACTGAAAAACTGTTTTTT; j_gene: TRBJ1-4; v_gene: TRBV5-4; d_gene: .; abundance: .
CDR3aa: CASSYGGPGTGELFF; CDR3nt: TGTGCCAGCAGTTACGGGGGCCCGGGCACCGGGGAGCTGTTTTTT; j_gene: TRBJ2-2; v_gene: TRBV6-6; d_gene: .; abundance: once
CDR3aa: CAISDRTSGSYNEQFF; CDR3nt: TGTGCCATCAGTGATCGGACTAGCGGGAGCTACAATGAGCAGTTCTTC; j_gene: TRBJ2-1; v_gene: TRBV10-3; d_gene: TRBD2; abundance: .
CDR3aa: CASSATGGGTDTQYF; CDR3nt: TGTGCCAGCAGCGCAACCGGAGGTGGCACAGATACGCAGTATTTT; j_gene: TRBJ2-3; v_gene: TRBV7-9; d_gene: .; abundance: .
CDR3aa: CASRLGGRSYEQYF; CDR3nt: TGTGCCAGCAGGCTTGGGGGTAGGTCCTACGAGCAGTACTTC; j_gene: TRBJ2-7; v_gene: TRBV7-2; d_gene: .; abundance: few
CDR3aa: CASSWGRGDRGQFF; CDR3nt: TGTGCCAGCAGCTGGGGACGGGGAGATAGGGGGCAGTTCTTC; j_gene: TRBJ2-1; v_gene: TRBV7-3; d_gene: .; abundance: .
CDR3aa: CASSWRGETTEAFF; CDR3nt: TGTGCCAGCAGCTGGCGAGGGGAAACCACTGAAGCTTTCTTT; j_gene: TRBJ1-1; v_gene: TRBV7-8; d_gene: .; abundance: .
CDR3aa: CASSLGGINEQFF; CDR3nt: TGTGCCAGCAGTTTAGGGGGAATCAATGAGCAGTTCTTC; j_gene: TRBJ2-1; v_gene: TRBV28; d_gene: .; abundance: once
CDR3aa: CASSSRLLSSQETQYF; CDR3nt: TGTGCCAGCAGCTCCCGTTTACTTAGTTCTCAAGAGACCCAGTACTTC; j_gene: TRBJ2-5; v_gene: TRBV7-9; d_gene: .; abundance: .
CDR3aa: CASSVAPNQPQHF; CDR3nt: TGTGCCAGCAGCGTAGCCCCGAATCAGCCCCAGCATTTT; j_gene: TRBJ1-5; v_gene: TRBV9; d_gene: .; abundance: .
CDR3aa: CASSLGAGGRDTEAFF; CDR3nt: TGTGCCAGCAGCTTAGGGGCTGGGGGGCGAGACACTGAAGCTTTCTTT; j_gene: TRBJ1-1; v_gene: TRBV7-9; d_gene: .; abundance: .
CDR3aa: CASSTGTGTQYF; CDR3nt: TGTGCCAGCAGTACCGGGACGGGGACCCAGTACTTC; j_gene: TRBJ2-5; v_gene: TRBV25-1; d_gene: .; abundance: few
CDR3aa: CASSPSWRETQYF; CDR3nt: TGTGCCAGCAGTCCTTCATGGAGGGAGACCCAGTACTTC; j_gene: TRBJ2-5; v_gene: TRBV27; d_gene: .; abundance: .
CDR3aa: CASSLRGTYEQYF; CDR3nt: TGTGCCAGCAGCCTCCGGGGAACCTACGAGCAGTACTTC; j_gene: TRBJ2-7; v_gene: TRBV11-2; d_gene: .; abundance: .
CDR3aa: CAISEPGNTEAFF; CDR3nt: TGTGCCATCAGTGAGCCGGGCAACACTGAAGCTTTCTTT; j_gene: TRBJ1-1; v_gene: TRBV10-3; d_gene: .; abundance: .
CDR3aa: CASRPGLGGYEQYF; CDR3nt: TGTGCCAGCAGGCCGGGACTAGGGGGCTACGAGCAGTACTTC; j_gene: TRBJ2-7; v_gene: TRBV21-1; d_gene: .; abundance: .
CDR3aa: CASSLWQGGYTF; CDR3nt: TGTGCCAGCAGCTTGTGGCAAGGCGGCTACACCTTC; j_gene: TRBJ1-2; v_gene: TRBV5-6; d_gene: .; abundance: .
CDR3aa: CSVDRGRNTEAFF; CDR3nt: TGCAGCGTTGATAGGGGGAGAAACACTGAAGCTTTCTTT; j_gene: TRBJ1-1; v_gene: TRBV29-1; d_gene: .; abundance: .
CDR3aa: CASSELGGQETQYF; CDR3nt: TGTGCCAGCAGTGAATTAGGGGGTCAAGAGACCCAGTACTTC; j_gene: TRBJ2-5; v_gene: TRBV25-1; d_gene: .; abundance: .
CDR3aa: CASSLTGNTEAFF; CDR3nt: TGTGCCAGCAGCCTGACGGGGAACACTGAAGCTTTCTTT; j_gene: TRBJ1-1; v_gene: TRBV28; d_gene: .; abundance: .
CDR3aa: CASSVSVRETQYF; CDR3nt: TGTGCCAGCAGCGTTAGTGTCCGGGAGACCCAGTACTTC; j_gene: TRBJ2-5; v_gene: TRBV7-2; d_gene: .; abundance: .
CDR3aa: CASSEEINEQFF; CDR3nt: TGTGCCAGCAGTGAAGAGATTAATGAGCAGTTCTTC; j_gene: TRBJ2-1; v_gene: TRBV6-1; d_gene: .; abundance: .
CDR3aa: CASRDRTGVGYTF; CDR3nt: TGTGCCAGCAGGGACCGTACAGGGGTGGGCTACACCTTC; j_gene: TRBJ1-2; v_gene: TRBV28; d_gene: TRBD1; abundance: .
CDR3aa: CASSYSGALSSYEQYF; CDR3nt: TGTGCCAGCAGTTACTCGGGCGCTTTAAGCTCCTACGAGCAGTACTTC; j_gene: TRBJ2-7; v_gene: TRBV6-5; d_gene: .; abundance: .
CDR3aa: CASSGNPGIGTRGNEQFF; CDR3nt: TGTGCCAGCAGCGGGAATCCCGGCATTGGGACTAGGGGGAATGAGCAGTTCTTC; j_gene: TRBJ2-1; v_gene: TRBV7-6; d_gene: TRBD2; abundance: .
CDR3aa: CASREGTGGRGTQYF; CDR3nt: TGTGCCAGCAGGGAGGGGACAGGGGGGAGGGGGACCCAGTACTTC; j_gene: TRBJ2-5; v_gene: TRBV28; d_gene: TRBD1; abundance: .
CDR3aa: CSAQQNYGYTF; CDR3nt: TGCAGTGCGCAACAGAACTATGGCTACACCTTC; j_gene: TRBJ1-2; v_gene: TRBV20-1; d_gene: .; abundance: .
CDR3aa: CATSLRGGETQYF; CDR3nt: TGTGCCACCAGCCTGAGGGGCGGGGAGACCCAGTACTTC; j_gene: TRBJ2-5; v_gene: TRBV10-3; d_gene: .; abundance: once